The rows below give T cell receptor beta chains drawn from one sample of a study of identifying expanded T cells in peripheral blood. Measured with immunoSEQ multiplex PCR; TCRdb has only the in-frame clones, and not every one. This sample carries 130,000 or so clones, roughly 84% of them seen once, and the ten largest clones take 2.5% to 4%. Sequencing used blood. The origin of the receptors is a person between 18 and 75 years old in good health. Each CDR3 is given with its conserved first and last residue. A D gene is named only where the DNA matches it firmly. Clone size is not always given. Where it is, it says once, few, many or a class for expanded clones.

J gene	D gene	clone size	V gene	CDR3 protein	CDR3 DNA
TRBJ2-5	NA	NA	TRBV7-7	CASSFAGQETQYF	TGTGCCAGCAGCTTCGCCGGCCAAGAGACCCAGTACTTC
TRBJ1-2	NA	NA	TRBV5-1	CASSGDYGYTF	TGCGCCAGCAGCGGCGACTATGGCTACACCTTC
TRBJ2-3	NA	NA	TRBV7-2	CASSSADPTDTQYF	TGTGCCAGCAGCTCCGCGGACCCCACAGATACGCAGTATTTT
TRBJ1-2	TRBD1	NA	TRBV14	CASSRTGTGNNYGYTF	TGTGCCAGCAGCCGAACCGGGACAGGCAATAACTATGGCTACACCTTC
TRBJ1-2	NA	NA	TRBV4-3	CASSQDRGYTNYGYTF	TGCGCCAGCAGCCAAGATAGAGGCTATACTAACTATGGCTACACCTTC
TRBJ1-1	NA	NA	TRBV19	CASSMGKEVPNTEAFF	TGTGCCAGTAGTATGGGGAAGGAGGTTCCAAACACTGAAGCTTTCTTT
TRBJ1-1	NA	NA	TRBV10-3	CATSNRTEAFF	TGTGCCACCTCCAATAGGACTGAAGCTTTCTTT
TRBJ2-7	NA	NA	TRBV15	CATSRDRLGQQYF	TGTGCCACCAGCAGAGACCGCTTAGGGCAGCAGTACTTC
TRBJ2-5	TRBD2	NA	TRBV7-9	CASSFPAGDAQETQYF	TGTGCCAGCAGCTTCCCTGCGGGGGATGCCCAAGAGACCCAGTACTTC
TRBJ2-2	NA	NA	TRBV7-2	CASSRDANTGELFF	TGTGCCAGCAGCAGGGATGCGAACACCGGGGAGCTGTTTTTT
TRBJ1-1	NA	NA	TRBV7-8	CASSLAGWGHTGAEAFF	TGTGCCAGCAGCTTAGCGGGTTGGGGGCATACAGGCGCTGAAGCTTTCTTT
TRBJ1-1	TRBD1	many	TRBV6-5	CASSYSRTGRGTEAFF	TGTGCCAGCAGTTACTCGAGGACAGGGAGGGGAACTGAAGCTTTCTTT
TRBJ1-4	NA	NA	TRBV9	CASSVGGTNEKLFF	TGTGCCAGCAGCGTCGGGGGGACTAATGAAAAACTGTTTTTT
TRBJ2-1	TRBD2	once	TRBV4-3	CASSQTKIAGGVNEQFF	TGCGCCAGCAGCCAAACAAAAATAGCGGGGGGGGTCAATGAGCAGTTCTTC
TRBJ1-1	NA	few	TRBV5-8	CASSHYLPFF	TGTGCCAGCAGCCATTATCTTCCTTTCTTT
TRBJ1-1	NA	NA	TRBV30	CASLPRVNTEAFF	TGTGCCTCCCTTCCTAGGGTGAACACTGAAGCTTTCTTT
TRBJ1-5	NA	NA	TRBV19	CASSIYGLSGVYSNQPQHF	TGTGCCAGTAGTATCTACGGGCTCTCGGGAGTTTATAGCAATCAGCCCCAGCATTTT
TRBJ1-5	NA	NA	TRBV5-4	CASSLGGRGSNQPQHF	TGTGCCAGCAGCTTGGGAGGACGGGGGAGCAATCAGCCCCAGCATTTT
TRBJ2-5	TRBD2	NA	TRBV5-1	CASSLAGGPETQYF	TGCGCCAGCAGTCTAGCGGGGGGGCCGGAGACCCAGTACTTC
TRBJ2-1	TRBD2	NA	TRBV5-1	CASSLVPGGEQFF	TGCGCCAGCAGCTTGGTACCGGGGGGTGAGCAGTTCTTC
TRBJ1-2	NA	NA	TRBV11-2	CASSLDATYGYTF	TGTGCCAGCAGCTTAGACGCTACCTATGGCTACACCTTC
TRBJ2-7	NA	once	TRBV5-6	CASSLAWDKPYEQYF	TGTGCCAGCAGCTTGGCTTGGGACAAACCCTACGAGCAGTACTTC
TRBJ2-3	NA	NA	TRBV6-4	CASSGSGTDTQYF	TGTGCCAGCAGTGGTTCGGGCACAGATACGCAGTATTTT
TRBJ2-2	NA	NA	TRBV7-9	CASSLNRAGTGELFF	TGTGCCAGCAGCTTAAACAGGGCCGGCACCGGGGAGCTGTTTTTT
TRBJ2-2	NA	NA	TRBV15	CATSRETGGVRTGELFF	TGTGCCACCAGCAGAGAGACGGGCGGGGTAAGGACCGGGGAGCTGTTTTTT
TRBJ1-2	TRBD1	NA	TRBV19	CASSIVTGGYGYTF	TGTGCCAGTAGTATAGTTACAGGGGGATATGGCTACACCTTC
TRBJ1-6	NA	few	TRBV5-4	CASSSLRGNSPLHF	TGTGCCAGCAGCTCACTGAGGGGTAATTCACCCCTCCACTTT
TRBJ2-7	NA	NA	TRBV9	CASSVAEGLESEQYF	TGTGCCAGCAGCGTAGCTGAAGGCCTAGAGAGCGAGCAGTACTTC
TRBJ1-6	TRBD1	NA	TRBV10-3	CAISSDRGDSPLHF	TGTGCCATCAGTTCGGACAGGGGAGATTCACCCCTCCACTTT
TRBJ2-2	NA	NA	TRBV7-8	CASSLLRVTGELFF	TGTGCCAGCAGCTTACTCAGGGTCACCGGGGAGCTGTTTTTT